This entry lists 25 T cell receptor beta chains sequenced from one sample in a study of T cell responses to AZD1222 COVID-19 vaccine. Produced via immunoSEQ multiplex PCR; TCRdb's table is partial and in-frame only. The sample consists of roughly 120,000 clones, around 90% of them appearing once. The material sequenced was peripheral blood, taken on day 0 of AZD1222 vaccination. Receptor source: an adult in good health.

V is TRBV5-5 and J is TRBJ1-2, with unresolved D. CDR3 size: 16 residues. Trimming removed 4 bases at V and 0 bases at J, with 16 bases between. Looked up from germline, CDR1 is SGHKS and CDR2 is YYEKEE (reference sequence). CDR3 nucleotide sequence: TGTGCCAGCAGCCCAGAATCGGCCAGGACTAACTATGGCTACACCTTC. Translation: CASSPESARTNYGYTF.

The rearrangement uses TRBV28 and TRBJ2-3; TRBD2 matches 12 bases. CDR1 is MDHEN, CDR2 SYDVKM, per germline. V shed 7 bases and J 7 bases; nucleotides not matched to a gene: 12. The CDR3 has 16 residues. The CDR3 nucleotides are TGTGCCAGCAAACCCAGGCTAGCGGGAGGGCGGAATACGCAGTATTTT. Its protein is CASKPRLAGGRNTQYF.

The chain is built from TRBV18 and TRBJ2-1, with D tentatively TRBD2 (5 bases). V dropped 6 bases and J dropped 0 bases, with 15 bases sitting between them. The germline V gene has CDR1 KGHSH and CDR2 LQKENI. This CDR3 region has 16 residues. The CDR3 here is CASSSWTGSSYNEQFF. CDR3 coding DNA: TGTGCCAGCTCTTCATGGACTGGGAGCTCCTACAATGAGCAGTTCTTC.

This chain links TRBV27 with TRBJ1-1; the D gene is possibly TRBD1 (5 bases). The germline V and J ends were trimmed by 5 bases and 1 base, with 17 bases remaining between them. The V gene's germline CDR1 is MNHEY and CDR2 SMNVEV (reference sequence). This CDR3 comprises 16 residues. In nucleotides, the CDR3 is TGTGCCAGCAGTCCCCACGGGGCCGCTAAGAACACTGAAGCTTTCTTT. Encoded protein: CASSPHGAAKNTEAFF.

The J gene is TRBJ2-1, the V gene TRBV5-1; TRBD2 agrees at 10 bases. Germline V gene sequence: CDR1 SGHRS, CDR2 YFSETQ. CDR3 length: 15 amino acids. V shed 4 bases, J shed 6 bases, and the junction held 7 bases outside the gene matches. The CDR3 DNA is TGCGCCAGCAGCGATAGCGGGGGGAACATCAATGAGCAGTTCTTC. Amino acids: CASSDSGGNINEQFF.

This chain connects TRBV19 to TRBJ2-7; perhaps TRBD1 as D (5 bases). V was trimmed by 3 bases and J by 0 bases, leaving 12 bases between them. CDR3 size: 15 residues. Per the germline V gene, CDR1 is LNHDA and CDR2 is SQIVND (reference sequence). As DNA, the CDR3 is TGTGCCAGTAGTATGTGGCAGGGTTCCTCCTACGAGCAGTACTTC. Protein product: CASSMWQGSSYEQYF.

This rearrangement joins TRBV2 to TRBJ1-4; the match to TRBD1 covers 7 bases. The CDR3 length is 13 residues. Trimming at V came to 11 bases and at J to 5 bases, leaving 8 bases not matched to a gene. The germline V gene has CDR1 SNHLY and CDR2 FYNNEI. Here the CDR3 reads CACRDSKNEKLFF. The CDR3 coding sequence is TGTGCCTGCCGGGACAGTAAAAATGAAAAACTGTTTTTT.

This rearrangement joins TRBV7-2 to TRBJ2-3; 9 bases are a match to TRBD2. After removal of 0 bases from V and 2 bases from J, the junction contained 15 bases not matched to a gene. The germline gives CDR1 SGHTA, CDR2 FQGNSA. The CDR3 has 20 residues. The CDR3 loop is CASSLATSGPSTLITDTQYF. The CDR3 DNA is TGTGCCAGCAGCTTAGCGACTAGCGGCCCTTCCACACTCATCACAGATACGCAGTATTTT.

This chain uses TRBV7-9 with TRBJ1-2, with a weak D call TRBD1 (5 bases). Per the germline V gene, CDR1 is SEHNR and CDR2 is FQNEAQ (reference sequence). This CDR3 spans 12 amino acids. V lost 7 bases, J lost 5 bases, and 11 bases lay in between. CDR3 amino acids: CASNIGDYGYTF. CDR3 DNA sequence: TGTGCCAGCAACATAGGGGATTATGGCTACACCTTC.

V gene TRBV4-2 combines with J gene TRBJ2-5; maybe TRBD2 (5 bases). V dropped 3 bases and J dropped 1 base, with 9 bases sitting between them. This CDR3 has 14 residues. The V gene's germline CDR1 is LGHNA and CDR2 YNFKEQ. The DNA of the CDR3 is TGTGCCAGCAGCCAGCAACTAGTCCAAGAGACCCAGTACTTC. The encoded protein is CASSQQLVQETQYF.

The rearrangement joins TRBV10-3 to TRBJ2-7, with 7 bases identical to TRBD2. The CDR3 spans 13 residues. The V gene end was trimmed by 4 bases and the J gene end by 4 bases; junction bases not matched to a gene: 4. The germline CDR1 and CDR2 sequences are ENHRY and SYGVKD. This chain's CDR3 is CAISGEGLYEQYF. CDR3 coding DNA: TGTGCCATCAGTGGGGAGGGACTTTACGAGCAGTACTTC.

The table lists this clone with a count of one. The chain is built from TRBV6-2 or TRBV6-3 and TRBJ2-7, with D unresolved. Between the trimmed V and J ends, which lost 4 bases and 1 base, there was a span of 11 bases. In germline, CDR1 is MNHEY, CDR2 SVGEGT. CDR3 size: 14 residues. In nucleotides, the CDR3 is TGTGCCAGCAGTTGGGGTGGTGGGTCCTACGAGCAGTACTTC. It yields the protein CASSWGGGSYEQYF.

V gene TRBV7-3 combines with J gene TRBJ1-2, with no clear D. CDR1 is SGHTA, CDR2 FQGTGA, per germline. The CDR3 has 13 residues. V was cut by 5 bases and J by 0 bases, with 7 bases left in between. This chain's CDR3 is CASSPNSNYGYTF. CDR3 in DNA: TGTGCCAGCAGCCCTAATTCTAACTATGGCTACACCTTC. Together with reference TRBV7-3 and TRBJ1-2, the CDR3 gives the full variable domain: GAGVSQTPSNKVTEKGKYVELRCDPISGHTALYWYRQSLGQGPEFLIYFQGTGAADDSGLPNDRFFAVRPEGSVSTLKIQRTERGDSAVYLCASSPNSNYGYTFGSGTRLTVV.

The genes are TRBV6-2 or TRBV6-3 and TRBJ1-5, with D maybe TRBD1 (6 bases). V was clipped by 5 bases and J by 0 bases, with 8 bases between them. CDR1 MNHEY and CDR2 SVGEGT come from the germline V gene. This CDR3 has 14 residues. The CDR3 loop reads CASSNRDSNQPQHF. The CDR3 DNA reads as TGTGCCAGCAGTAACAGGGATAGCAATCAGCCCCAGCATTTT.

The V gene is TRBV29-1, the J gene TRBJ1-2; no reliable D call. The CDR3 is 11 amino acids. The germline V and J ends were trimmed by 4 bases and 2 bases, with 5 bases remaining between them. CDR1 and CDR2 from the germline V gene are SQVTM and ANQGSEA. As DNA, the CDR3 is TGCAGCGTTGGGGAAAACTATGGCTACACCTTC. Translated, it gives CSVGENYGYTF.

The chain couples TRBV9 to TRBJ2-7; D is unresolved. The CDR3 length is 13 residues. CDR1 SGDLS and CDR2 YYNGEE come from the germline V gene. V lost 1 base, J lost 6 bases, and 11 bases lay in between. The CDR3 region is CASSVSLTGEQYF. The CDR3 DNA sequence: TGTGCCAGCAGCGTAAGTCTAACTGGCGAGCAGTACTTC.

The rearrangement uses TRBV5-6 and TRBJ2-7; D gene uncertain. V lost 3 bases to trimming and J lost 3 bases, with 10 bases between them. The germline V gene has CDR1 SGHDT and CDR2 YYEEEE. This CDR3 is 13 amino acids long. The CDR3: CASSSVAIYEQYF. CDR3 nucleotide sequence: TGTGCCAGCAGCTCTGTAGCCATCTACGAGCAGTACTTC.

The chain is built from TRBV5-1 and TRBJ2-1, with 9 positions matching TRBD2. CDR1 is SGHRS, CDR2 YFSETQ, per germline. The CDR3 loop spans 16 amino acids. The V gene end was trimmed by 2 bases and the J gene end by 1 base; junction bases not matched to a gene: 4. The CDR3 nucleotides read TGCGCCAGCAGCTTAGCTAGCGGGGAGTCCTACAATGAGCAGTTCTTC. It specifies CASSLASGESYNEQFF.

The rearrangement links TRBV7-6 to TRBJ2-1; 11 positions match TRBD2. Germline-derived CDR1 and CDR2 are SGHVS and FNYEAQ. This CDR3 region has 15 residues. The ends lost 3 bases at V and 6 bases at J; junction bases unmatched: 4. CDR3 in amino acids: CASSFLAGGANEQFF. The CDR3 DNA is TGTGCCAGCAGCTTTTTAGCGGGGGGGGCCAATGAGCAGTTCTTC.

This clone appeared a single time. The genes are TRBV11-2 and TRBJ1-6; D is ambiguous. This CDR3 region has 15 residues. Germline lookup yields CDR1 SGHAT and CDR2 FQNNGV. Trimming took off 5 bases at V and 3 bases at J, with 11 bases between the two ends. DNA for the CDR3: TGTGCCAGCAGCCTCGGGATCAACTATAATTCACCCCTCCACTTT. Translating gives CASSLGINYNSPLHF.

The chain has TRBV4-1 and TRBJ2-5; D is ambiguous. V shed 4 bases and J shed 5 bases, with 11 bases lying between them. The CDR3 sequence is 13 residues long. Germline lookup yields CDR1 MGHRA and CDR2 YSYEKL. CDR3 nucleotides: TGCGCCAGCAGCCTCGCCCGGTCCGAGACCCAGTACTTC. It translates to CASSLARSETQYF.

The V call is TRBV27, the J call TRBJ1-5; D not certain. The CDR3 extends over 14 amino acids. Germline V gene lookup returns CDR1 MNHEY and CDR2 SMNVEV (reference sequence). V was cut by 0 bases and J by 7 bases, with 10 bases left in between. The CDR3 protein is CASSLSLRGQPQHF. The CDR3 DNA is TGTGCCAGCAGTTTATCACTCAGAGGGCAGCCCCAGCATTTT.

J is TRBJ2-1 and V is TRBV7-7, with TRBD1 matching 7 bases. Trimming removed 5 bases from V and 9 bases from J; junction bases left unmatched: 4. The CDR3 is made up of 12 amino acids. Germline CDR1 and CDR2: SSHAT and FNYEAQ (reference sequence). The CDR3 DNA reads TGTGCCAGCAGCACTGCAGGGGGTGAGCAGTTCTTC. This translates into CASSTAGGEQFF.

J is TRBJ2-3 and V is TRBV19; 7 positions match TRBD2. The J segment lost 4 bases and the V segment lost 4 bases, leaving 2 bases of the junction unmatched. The length of the CDR3 is 13 residues. Germline V CDR1 and CDR2: LNHDA, SQIVND (reference sequence). The CDR3 protein is CASSTRGADTQYF. The CDR3 DNA sequence: TGTGCCAGTAGTACTCGGGGGGCAGATACGCAGTATTTT.

The V and J genes are TRBV7-9 and TRBJ2-1; D not certain. V was shortened by 1 base and J by 9 bases, with 7 bases between the two germline ends. Germline CDR1 reads SEHNR; CDR2 reads FQNEAQ (reference sequence). This CDR3 is built from 12 residues. DNA for the CDR3: TGTGCCAGCAGCTTAGGCCGTACTGAGCAGTTCTTC. It codes for CASSLGRTEQFF.